Included here is one TCR beta chain sequence, with context. What it binds is unknown. Germline V lookup: CDR1 LGHDT, CDR2 YNNKEL (reference sequence). Trimming removed 3 bases at V and 2 bases at J, with 7 bases between. The CDR3 runs 14 residues. The data were obtained in a study of T cell responses to AZD1222 COVID-19 vaccine. Overall study results and limits: Breadth and depth of Spike-specific TCRs rose after two AZD1222 doses.

Assay used: immunoSEQ multiplex PCR; TCRdb lists only in-frame clones, some missing. Here the sample spans some 100,000 clones, 85% to 90% being singletons. The specimen was peripheral blood, collected on day 0 of AZD1222 vaccination. This sequence was found in an adult in good health. The chain has TRBV3-1 (or the pseudogene TRBV3-2) and TRBJ2-2; D gene ambiguous. CDR3 DNA sequence: TGTGCCAGCAGCCAGCGAGACAACACCGGGGAGCTGTTTTTT. This sequence encodes CASSQRDNTGELFF.